The T cell receptor beta chain under discussion was sequenced for a study of T cell responses to AZD1222 COVID-19 vaccine. On this clone: Its antigen is currently unknown.

Study-wide results and limits: Per reports, nearly half of all spike-specific TCRs target regions that are unmutated in variants.

V dropped 4 bases and J dropped 7 bases, with 10 bases sitting between them. Germline V gene sequence: CDR1 LNHDA, CDR2 SQIVND (reference sequence). The CDR3 length is 12 residues. Sequencing used immunoSEQ multiplex PCR; TCRdb keeps in-frame clones, though not all of them. The sample records 140,000 to 150,000 clones, around 90% being singletons. The source was peripheral blood, collected 28 days after the second AZD1222 dose. The chain has TRBV19 and TRBJ1-2; D remains unclear. The TCR originated in an adult who received the AZD1222 COVID-19 vaccine. As DNA, the CDR3 is TGTGCCAGTAGTACCACCGGTTTTGGCTACACCTTC. Translating gives CASSTTGFGYTF.